These 26 T cell receptor beta chains originate from one sample sequenced in a study of T cells in Graves' hyperthyroidism and ophthalmopathy. RNA transcripts served as the template for amplifying TCR beta CDR3 regions. TCR CDR3 underwent first-round RT-PCR with the HTBI primer set. TCRdb reprocessed the multiplex PCR reads with MiXCR, giving one entry per CDR3 protein. The table includes about 700,000 distinct CDR3 sequences, around 15% detected once. The sample taken for sequencing was blood. These TCRs come from a woman between 18 and 29 years old with Graves' hyperthyroidism.

This clonotype was seen a handful of times. The J gene is TRBJ2-2, the V gene TRBV5-1, with a tentative D call TRBD2 (6 bases). CDR1 and CDR2 (germline): SGHRS, YFSETQ. Trimming took off 0 bases at V and 0 bases at J, with 15 bases between the two ends. CDR3 length: 18 amino acids. The CDR3 bases are TGCGCCAGCAGCTTGGAGGTCGCGGGATCCCCGAACACCGGGGAGCTGTTTTTT. Protein product: CASSLEVAGSPNTGELFF.

This clonotype has at least ten counts. The gene calls are TRBV18 and TRBJ1-3, with unresolved D. The length of the CDR3 is 13 residues. Germline V lookup: CDR1 KGHSH, CDR2 LQKENI. V lost 4 bases, J lost 2 bases, and 6 bases lay in between. CDR3 protein: CASSQGTGNTIYF. The CDR3 DNA reads TGTGCCAGCTCACAAGGGACTGGAAACACCATATATTTT.

This clonotype was detected ten times or more. This chain links TRBV30 with TRBJ2-3, with D possibly matching TRBD2 (5 bases). Germline V gene lookup returns CDR1 GTSNPN and CDR2 SVGIG (reference sequence). This CDR3 spans 12 amino acids. Trimming stripped 7 bases from V and 3 bases from J, with 11 bases between. CDR3 amino acids: CASPGLTDTQYF. In nucleotides, the CDR3 is TGTGCCTCCCCAGGACTTACAGATACGCAGTATTTT. Together with reference TRBV30 and TRBJ2-3, the CDR3 gives the full variable domain: SQTIHQWPATLVQPVGSPLSLECTVEGTSNPNLYWYRQAAGRGLQLLFYSVGIGQISSEVPQNLSASRPQDRQFILSSKKLLLSDSGFYLCASPGLTDTQYFGPGTRLTVL.

The chain combines TRBV2 with TRBJ2-2; D tentatively fits TRBD1 or TRBD2 (5 bases each). The CDR3 totals 15 residues. Germline V gene lookup returns CDR1 SNHLY and CDR2 FYNNEI. V shed 5 bases and J shed 1 base, with 11 bases lying between them. The CDR3 is CASSWDGRNTGELFF. CDR3 sequence (DNA): TGTGCCAGCAGTTGGGACGGCCGGAACACCGGGGAGCTGTTTTTT.

This clonotype was detected ten times or more. This chain uses TRBV4-2 with TRBJ1-3; D unresolved. CDR1 is LGHNA and CDR2 is YNFKEQ in the germline V gene. The CDR3 sequence is 15 residues long. V was cut by 4 bases and J by 0 bases, with 10 bases left in between. The CDR3: CASSRDRDSGNTIYF. CDR3 sequence (DNA): TGTGCCAGCAGCCGAGACCGGGACTCTGGAAACACCATATATTTT.

In its sample, this clonotype was seen a few times. The chain uses TRBV4-3 and TRBJ1-3; D is ambiguous. The CDR3 sequence is 14 residues long. CDR1 is LGHNA and CDR2 is YSLEER in the germline V gene. V was clipped by 0 bases and J by 9 bases, with 12 bases between them. CDR3 region: CASSQESYTATIYF. CDR3 nucleotides: TGCGCCAGCAGCCAAGAAAGTTACACAGCCACCATATATTTT.

This clonotype was counted once. This chain uses TRBV7-9 with TRBJ1-1; perhaps TRBD1 as D (6 bases). V was pared by 6 bases and J by 3 bases, with 20 bases between. CDR1 SEHNR and CDR2 FQNEAQ come from the germline V gene (reference sequence). This CDR3 has 16 residues. CDR3 in DNA: TGTGCCAGCAGATCGTCAGGGGCGGGTACGGACACTGAAGCTTTCTTT. Amino acids: CASRSSGAGTDTEAFF.

This rearrangement joins TRBV10-2 to TRBJ2-1; a possible D gene is TRBD2 (5 bases). CDR3 length equals 22 residues. Germline CDR1 WSHSY, CDR2 SAAADI. Trimming stripped 4 bases from V and 4 bases from J, with 35 bases between. CDR3 in DNA: TGCGCCAGCAGTGGGCCCTCTGACTATCCGACCTCTCAGAAGGCTTCGTACAATGAGCAGTTCTTC. Translating gives CASSGPSDYPTSQKASYNEQFF.

The chain joins TRBV9 to TRBJ2-1, with D possibly matching TRBD1 (5 bases). From germline, CDR1 is SGDLS and CDR2 YYNGEE. Between the trimmed V and J ends, which lost 0 bases and 5 bases, there was a span of 6 bases. The CDR3 length is 13 residues. In DNA, the CDR3 is TGTGCCAGCAGCGTAGAAGGGGACAATGAGCAGTTCTTC. This gives the protein CASSVEGDNEQFF.

This chain connects TRBV29-1 to TRBJ2-3; D not resolved. The CDR3 runs to 15 residues. Per the germline V gene, CDR1 is SQVTM and CDR2 is ANQGSEA. Trimming cost V 3 bases and J 0 bases, with 13 bases left between them. In nucleotides, the CDR3 is TGCAGCGTTGAGGTTGGGAAATTTAGCACAGATACGCAGTATTTT. It translates to CSVEVGKFSTDTQYF.

This clonotype was picked up many times. J is TRBJ1-4 and V is TRBV12-3 or TRBV12-4, with 10 bases matching TRBD1. The CDR3 consists of 14 residues. With 4 bases clipped from V and 7 bases from J, the junction kept 3 bases outside the gene matches. CDR3 coding DNA: TGTGCCAGCAGTTGGGGACAGGGGAGTGAAAAACTGTTTTTT. It specifies CASSWGQGSEKLFF.

The genes are TRBV5-1 and TRBJ2-6; D is undetermined. V dropped 5 bases and J dropped 2 bases, with 11 bases sitting between them. The CDR3 spans 15 residues. CDR1 SGHRS and CDR2 YFSETQ come from the germline V gene. The CDR3 is CASSSSRPGANVLTF. The CDR3 coding sequence is TGCGCCAGCAGTAGCAGCCGCCCTGGGGCCAACGTCCTGACTTTC.

At least ten counts were recorded for this clonotype. This rearrangement joins TRBV20-1 to TRBJ1-1, with a weak D call TRBD1 (5 bases). CDR3 size: 14 residues. With 4 bases removed from V and 1 base from J, the gap between germline ends came to 13 bases. Germline V lookup: CDR1 DFQATT, CDR2 SNEGSKA (reference sequence). The CDR3 is CSAIARDQNTEAFF. The DNA of the CDR3 is TGCAGTGCTATCGCCCGGGACCAGAACACTGAAGCTTTCTTT.

This clonotype was counted many times. The chain carries TRBV2 and TRBJ2-7; D is perhaps TRBD2 (6 bases). Germline CDR1 is SNHLY and CDR2 is FYNNEI. The V end lost 7 bases, the J end lost 5 bases, and 12 bases lay between the germline ends. The CDR3 spans 12 residues. CDR3 bases: TGTGCCAGCATAACGGGAGTCAACGAGCAGTACTTC. It encodes CASITGVNEQYF.

The V and J genes are TRBV13 and TRBJ2-7; 7 bases align to TRBD2. Germline trimming cut 5 bases from V and 5 bases from J; bases unmatched to any gene: 12. This CDR3 has 15 residues. From germline, CDR1 is PRHDT and CDR2 FYEKMQ (reference sequence). Here the CDR3 reads CASSAGGGRANEQYF. CDR3 DNA: TGTGCCAGCAGCGCCGGGGGAGGGAGGGCCAACGAGCAGTACTTC.

This clonotype was counted many times. This sequence joins TRBV3-1 and TRBJ1-1; D might be TRBD1 (5 bases). Germline lookup yields CDR1 LGHDT and CDR2 YNNKEL (reference sequence). The V end lost 1 base, the J end lost 5 bases, and 11 bases lay between the germline ends. The CDR3 runs to 14 residues. CDR3 nucleotide sequence: TGTGCCAGCAGCCAAGTGGAGGGGTGGACTGAAGCTTTCTTT. It yields the protein CASSQVEGWTEAFF.

This clonotype was counted many times. This chain connects TRBV30 to TRBJ2-3; the D gene is possibly TRBD1 (5 bases). V lost 7 bases and J lost 6, with 17 bases in between. Looked up from germline, CDR1 is GTSNPN and CDR2 is SVGIG (reference sequence). There are 13 residues in the CDR3. CDR3 coding DNA: TGTGCCTATTCTCAGGGAATGAGGGATACGCAGTATTTT. Translating it yields CAYSQGMRDTQYF.

The J gene is TRBJ2-1, the V gene TRBV7-9; 10 nucleotides match TRBD2. CDR1 and CDR2 (germline): SEHNR, FQNEAQ (reference sequence). The V segment lost 5 bases and the J segment 1 base; nucleotides outside the gene matches: 5. The CDR3 has 16 residues. The CDR3 bases are TGTGCCAGCAGCCGATCTAGCGGGAGATCCTACAATGAGCAGTTCTTC. It translates to CASSRSSGRSYNEQFF.

This clonotype was recorded at least ten times. This chain connects TRBV2 to TRBJ1-5, with D possibly matching TRBD1 (5 bases). The V gene lost 4 bases and the J gene lost 7 bases, with 23 bases spanning the gap. This CDR3 is 17 amino acids long. From germline, CDR1 is SNHLY and CDR2 FYNNEI. CDR3 DNA sequence: TGTGCCAGCAGTGCCTCCCTGAAGAATGGCCGGGGCCAGCCCCAGCATTTT. Translating gives CASSASLKNGRGQPQHF.

In this sample, this clonotype turned up a few times. This chain joins TRBV30 and TRBJ2-5, with unresolved D. Per the germline V gene, CDR1 is GTSNPN and CDR2 is SVGIG (reference sequence). The CDR3 totals 11 residues. With 0 bases removed from V and 8 bases from J, the gap between germline ends came to 7 bases. The CDR3 here is CAWSVSPTQYF. In DNA form, the CDR3 reads TGTGCCTGGAGTGTAAGCCCTACCCAGTACTTC.

V and J are TRBV9 and TRBJ1-2; possible D gene TRBD1, 6 bases. The CDR3 length is 13 residues. Trimming pared 3 bases from V and 7 bases from J, leaving 13 bases between. From germline, CDR1 is SGDLS and CDR2 YYNGEE. The CDR3 is CASSGGRGGGYTF. CDR3 coding DNA: TGTGCCAGCAGCGGAGGCAGGGGAGGTGGCTACACCTTC.

This clonotype was picked up a small number of times. The chain recombines TRBV30 with TRBJ2-1; D remains ambiguous. V lost 0 bases to trimming and J lost 12 bases, with 18 bases between them. CDR3 length equals 14 residues. Germline V gene lookup returns CDR1 GTSNPN and CDR2 SVGIG (reference sequence). The CDR3 DNA is TGTGCCTGGAGTGTTGTCTCGGTTAATTCCCCGCAGTTCTTC. The encoded protein is CAWSVVSVNSPQFF.

The chain uses TRBV6-5 and TRBJ1-4; TRBD1 matches 7 bases. The CDR3 runs 17 residues. Germline-derived CDR1 and CDR2 are MNHEY and SVGAGI. V lost 3 bases and J lost 0; bases outside the gene matches: 7. Written as DNA, the CDR3 is TGTGCCAGCAGTTATGGGGGACAGTTGGCAACTAATGAAAAACTGTTTTTT. Its translation is CASSYGGQLATNEKLFF.

Only a few counts were recorded for this clonotype. V gene TRBV28 combines with J gene TRBJ1-4; 11 bases are a match to TRBD1. The CDR3 consists of 16 residues. CDR1 is MDHEN and CDR2 is SYDVKM in the germline V gene. V dropped 4 bases and J dropped 4; count of bases not matched to a gene: 5. The CDR3 here is CASSWTGGGFNEKLFF. CDR3 sequence (DNA): TGTGCCAGCAGTTGGACAGGGGGCGGCTTTAATGAAAAACTGTTTTTT.

The chain has TRBV19 and TRBJ1-1; D gene ambiguous. The germline V and J ends were trimmed by 6 bases and 2 bases, with 13 bases remaining between them. Germline CDR1 is LNHDA and CDR2 is SQIVND (reference sequence). The CDR3 has 14 amino acids. The DNA for the CDR3 is TGTGCCAGTAGGAAATTTGATGTTAACACTGAAGCTTTCTTT. This encodes CASRKFDVNTEAFF.

About this clonotype: Just one base apart from a much larger clone, this may be a read error. This rearrangement joins TRBV30 to TRBJ2-4; D perhaps matches TRBD2 (6 bases). Germline loops: CDR1 GTSNPN, CDR2 SVGIG (reference sequence). The CDR3 runs to 14 residues. Trimming removed 2 bases at V and 11 bases at J, with 19 bases between. The CDR3 loop is CAWSSGASWNVQYF. The CDR3 nucleotides read TGTGCCTGGAGTTCGGGAGCCTCGTGGAACGTTCAGTACTTC.